The 20 T cell receptor beta chains in this list originate from one sample, sequenced in a study of blood T cell repertoires in COVID-19. Assay used: immunoSEQ multiplex PCR; TCRdb lists only in-frame clones, some missing. The sample lists 30,000 to 35,000 clones; about 90% were seen once. Sequencing was done on a sample of peripheral blood. Receptors were obtained from a man of 80 years or more with active COVID-19.

The chain uses TRBV7-8 and TRBJ1-5; D not resolved. The germline V gene encodes CDR1 SGHVS and CDR2 FQNEAQ. V was shortened by 5 bases and J by 0 bases, with 8 bases between the two germline ends. The CDR3 consists of 14 residues. The CDR3 coding sequence is TGTGCCAGCAGCAATAGTTATAGCAATCAGCCCCAGCATTTT. It encodes CASSNSYSNQPQHF.

The V gene is TRBV12-5, the J gene TRBJ2-1; 11 bases fit TRBD2. The CDR3 length is 18 residues. The germline gives CDR1 LGHNT, CDR2 FRNRAP. V shed 7 bases, J shed 8 bases, and the junction held 19 bases outside the gene matches. In nucleotides, the CDR3 is TGTGCTAGTGCCCTCCTAACCTCGACTAGCGGGAAGTCCCATGAGCAGTTCTTC. It codes for CASALLTSTSGKSHEQFF.

Here the CDR3 reads CASSARTGGVADTQYF. CDR3 in DNA: TGTGCCAGCAGCGCCCGGACAGGGGGAGTCGCAGATACGCAGTATTTT. The rearrangement links TRBV11-2 to TRBJ2-3, with 10 bases that match TRBD1. The CDR3 contains 16 residues. With 5 bases clipped from V and 4 bases from J, the junction kept 9 bases outside the gene matches. Germline V gene lookup returns CDR1 SGHAT and CDR2 FQNNGV.

The genes are TRBV10-2 and TRBJ2-5; 8 bases agree with TRBD1. Trimming at V came to 3 bases and at J to 2 bases, leaving 5 bases not matched to a gene. This CDR3 contains 15 residues. CDR1 is WSHSY and CDR2 is SAAADI in the germline V gene. Here the CDR3 DNA reads TGCGCCAGCAGTGAAGCCGGACAGGGACAAGAGACCCAGTACTTC. This encodes CASSEAGQGQETQYF.

The chain uses TRBV11-3 and TRBJ2-3; D perhaps matches TRBD2 (5 bases). There are 15 residues in the CDR3. Trimming stripped 1 base from V and 1 base from J, with 9 bases between. Germline CDR1 reads SGHNT; CDR2 reads YENEEA. The CDR3 region has the DNA TGTGCCAGCAGCTTAGGATCCGGGGGCACAGATACGCAGTATTTT. Amino acids: CASSLGSGGTDTQYF.

The chain combines TRBV9 with TRBJ2-5, with no clear D. Trimming removed 0 bases at V and 5 bases at J, with 11 bases between. CDR1 SGDLS and CDR2 YYNGEE come from the germline V gene. The CDR3 is 14 residues long. The CDR3 DNA reads TGTGCCAGCAGCGTAGCTGGGCGAACGGAGACCCAGTACTTC. Its translation is CASSVAGRTETQYF.

V is TRBV7-2 and J is TRBJ2-7, with a weak D call TRBD2 (5 bases). Trimming took off 5 bases at V and 0 bases at J, with 14 bases between the two ends. The CDR3 consists of 15 residues. CDR1 is SGHTA, CDR2 FQGNSA, per germline. In nucleotides, the CDR3 is TGTGCCAGCAGCCACCCAGGACTGAGCTCCTACGAGCAGTACTTC. This gives the protein CASSHPGLSSYEQYF.

The chain employs TRBV14 and TRBJ2-5, with 7 bases fitting TRBD2. The CDR3 loop spans 15 amino acids. Germline CDR1 and CDR2: SGHDN and FVKESK. V was clipped by 4 bases and J by 0 bases; unmatched bases: 5. CDR3 sequence reads: CASSPMTSYQETQYF. For the CDR3, the DNA is TGTGCCAGCAGCCCAATGACTAGCTACCAAGAGACCCAGTACTTC.

The genes are TRBV6-2 or TRBV6-3 and TRBJ2-3, with D tentatively TRBD1 (5 bases). CDR3 length: 13 residues. Germline V lookup: CDR1 MNHEY, CDR2 SVGEGT. The V end lost 0 bases, the J end lost 8 bases, and 9 bases lay between the germline ends. In DNA form, the CDR3 reads TGTGCCAGCAGTTACTCGGACATGGGTACGCAGTATTTT. This sequence encodes CASSYSDMGTQYF.

This clone has only one observation. This chain joins TRBV30 and TRBJ1-3; D might be TRBD1 (5 bases). V was pared by 3 bases and J by 7 bases, with 16 bases between. This CDR3 is 14 amino acids long. Looked up from germline, CDR1 is GTSNPN and CDR2 is SVGIG (reference sequence). CDR3 region: CAWRGGTLRNTIYF. The CDR3 nucleotides are TGTGCCTGGAGAGGAGGGACTCTAAGGAACACCATATATTTT.

The chain joins TRBV12-3 or TRBV12-4 to TRBJ1-2, with TRBD1 identical over 7 bases. The CDR3 has 13 amino acids. V lost 6 bases to trimming and J lost 5 bases; unmatched junction nucleotides: 6. The CDR3 loop reads CASSAGQRYGYTF. Written as DNA, the CDR3 is TGTGCCAGCAGCGCGGGACAGCGATATGGCTACACCTTC.

The chain carries TRBV4-1 and TRBJ2-2, with 9 nucleotides matching TRBD2. The CDR3 is made up of 16 amino acids. CDR1 MGHRA and CDR2 YSYEKL come from the germline V gene. The junction had 6 bases not matched to a gene; V was cut back by 4 bases and J by 3 bases. This CDR3 reads CASSLEAGGDTGELFF. CDR3 sequence (DNA): TGCGCCAGCAGCCTCGAAGCGGGAGGAGACACCGGGGAGCTGTTTTTT.

This clone is medium-sized (0.01 to 0.1%). J is TRBJ2-7 and V is TRBV11-2; TRBD2 matches at 14 bases. CDR1 and CDR2 (germline): SGHAT, FQNNGV. The CDR3 has 15 amino acids. V dropped 5 bases and J dropped 7; count of bases not matched to a gene: 7. The CDR3 region has the DNA TGTGCCAGCAGCCCCAGACTAGCGGGAGGGAATGAGCAGTACTTC. This translates into CASSPRLAGGNEQYF. Together with reference TRBV11-2 and TRBJ2-7, the CDR3 gives the full variable domain: EAGVAQSPRYKIIEKRQSVAFWCNPISGHATLYWYQQILGQGPKLLIQFQNNGVVDDSQLPKDRFSAERLKGVDSTLKIQPAKLEDSAVYLCASSPRLAGGNEQYFGPGTRLTVT.

The chain recombines TRBV5-5 with TRBJ2-7; possibly TRBD1 for D (6 bases). V was shortened by 4 bases and J by 4 bases, with 18 bases between the two germline ends. CDR3 size: 15 residues. Germline CDR1 SGHKS, CDR2 YYEKEE (reference sequence). The CDR3 region is CASSGGGLPPYEQYF. CDR3 DNA: TGTGCCAGCAGCGGGGGCGGCCTGCCCCCTTACGAGCAGTACTTC.

This chain links TRBV19 with TRBJ2-4, with TRBD2 identical over 10 bases. The CDR3 has 14 residues. The V segment lost 4 bases and the J segment 7 bases; nucleotides outside the gene matches: 4. Germline lookup yields CDR1 LNHDA and CDR2 SQIVND (reference sequence). DNA for the CDR3: TGTGCCAGTAGTAATAGCGGGAGGTGGAACATTCAGTACTTC. Translating gives CASSNSGRWNIQYF.

The rearrangement links TRBV7-2 to TRBJ2-7; TRBD1 matches at 8 bases. V shed 4 bases and J 4 bases; nucleotides not matched to a gene: 9. Germline V gene sequence: CDR1 SGHTA, CDR2 FQGNSA. CDR3 length equals 15 residues. Here the CDR3 reads CASSSPGGTRYEQYF. Written as DNA, the CDR3 is TGTGCCAGCAGCTCGCCAGGGGGCACGAGATACGAGCAGTACTTC.

The chain has TRBV23-1 and TRBJ2-7, with 7 bases fitting TRBD1. TRBV23-1 is annotated as an ORF whose role is uncertain. The CDR3 runs 15 residues. V shed 3 bases, J shed 7 bases, and the junction held 12 bases outside the gene matches. As DNA, the CDR3 is TGCGCCAGCAGTCATCGACAGGGCCCGAACTCGGAGCAGTACTTC. Encoded protein: CASSHRQGPNSEQYF.

The genes are TRBV6-2 or TRBV6-3 and TRBJ1-5, with a possible D match to TRBD1 (5 bases). Germline-derived CDR1 and CDR2 are MNHEY and SVGEGT. This CDR3 is built from 14 residues. The ends were cut back, 4 bases at V and 3 bases at J, with 10 bases in the middle. The CDR3: CASSSNRNNQPQHF. As DNA, the CDR3 is TGTGCCAGCAGTTCGAACAGGAACAATCAGCCCCAGCATTTT.

This clone turned up a few times. The chain couples TRBV7-2 to TRBJ1-6; 8 bases fit TRBD1. Germline-derived CDR1 and CDR2 are SGHTA and FQGNSA. The CDR3 is made up of 17 amino acids. V lost 1 base and J lost 7; bases outside the gene matches: 9. CDR3 sequence reads: CASSLGPIDRGNSPLHF. The CDR3 region has the DNA TGTGCCAGCAGCTTAGGTCCGATAGACAGGGGAAATTCACCCCTCCACTTT.

The chain couples TRBV3-1 (or the pseudogene TRBV3-2) to TRBJ2-2, with 10 bases aligning to TRBD2. V lost 4 bases to trimming and J lost 6 bases; unmatched junction nucleotides: 11. This CDR3 comprises 17 residues. Germline V gene lookup returns CDR1 LGHDT and CDR2 YNNKEL (reference sequence). The CDR3 sequence: CASSRNSLAGVAGELFF. The CDR3 DNA follows: TGTGCCAGCAGCCGAAACTCCCTAGCGGGAGTTGCCGGGGAGCTGTTTTTT.